These T cell receptor beta chains were read from a single sample in a study of shared clonotypes between healthy human individuals. Libraries were prepared by immunoSEQ multiplex PCR; TCRdb keeps only in-frame clonotypes and omits some of them. This table has 1.6 million or so clones, around 98.5% appearing once. The sample taken for sequencing was naive CD4+ T cells sorted from blood. The receptor set was obtained from a man aged 30-40 years in good health. Each CDR3 is given without its conserved first and last residue. The listing skips clone size in some rows; elsewhere it reads once, few, many or a size class.

.,TRBV12-5,TRBJ1-1,14,ASGLVLGSKNTEAF
.,TRBV20-1,TRBJ1-1,9,SSRGGTEAF
.,TRBV7-9,TRBJ2-2,15,ATQIQIAGVRTGELF
.,TRBV5-4,TRBJ2-7,12,ASSLMDRTYEQY
.,TRBV11-3,TRBJ2-7,11,ASSFTGSLEQY
.,TRBV28,TRBJ2-7,12,ASISNRVSGEQY
.,TRBV7-2,TRBJ2-5,13,ASSWGQVKTEAQY
.,TRBV27,TRBJ1-5,15,ASSLNLVGQGYQPQH
.,TRBV28,TRBJ1-3,12,ASRPGNVGNTIY
.,TRBV5-1,TRBJ2-7,13,ASSLGFGSNYEQY
.,TRBV7-2,TRBJ1-1,12,ASRQGQVNTEAF
.,TRBV18,TRBJ2-1,16,ASTPGFGETPPYNEQF
.,TRBV30,TRBJ1-4,12,AGGRTGGNEKLF
.,TRBV7-3,TRBJ2-1,12,ASSFSIPGDEQF
.,TRBV7-9,TRBJ1-1,12,ASSHGHEDTEAF
.,TRBV6-5,TRBJ2-2,10,ASGYIYGELF
.,TRBV6-5,TRBJ2-1,13,ASSYHRGLDNEQF
.,TRBV9,TRBJ1-1,13,ASSVDPVTNTEAF
.,TRBV2,TRBJ1-3,12,ASRGGGSGNTIY
.,TRBV11-2,TRBJ2-5,17,ASNTNPLGDPRNGETQY
once,TRBV5-1,TRBJ2-3,11,ASSFPGSDTQY
.,TRBV10-3,TRBJ2-1,13,AISEKLAGGDEQF
.,TRBV9,TRBJ2-1,13,ASRRRGPSYNEQF
.,TRBV10-3,TRBJ2-7,12,AISASRGSYEQY
.,TRBV10-3,TRBJ2-6,14,AIGSGRNSGANVLT
.,TRBV14,TRBJ1-2,15,ASSQDVKGGHNYGYT
.,TRBV19,TRBJ2-5,12,ASSGVGYQETQY
.,TRBV7-8,TRBJ2-4,13,ASSLALSGGNIQY
.,TRBV2,TRBJ2-2,11,ASGPPNTGELF
.,TRBV5-6,TRBJ2-1,11,ASSSLVVGEQF
.,TRBV5-1,TRBJ2-1,16,ASSLVGDTSGRTNEQF
.,TRBV29-1,TRBJ1-4,17,SGGGTGTGNHGANEKLF
.,TRBV9,TRBJ2-3,13,ASSVLAGGTDTQY
.,TRBV10-2,TRBJ1-5,13,ASSDRTGFTQPQH
.,TRBV4-3,TRBJ2-2,12,ASSQNQGTGELF
.,TRBV28,TRBJ2-7,10,ASTSGPYEQY
.,TRBV7-9,TRBJ2-2,13,ASSTKTSGTGELF
.,TRBV5-1,TRBJ1-1,13,ASIPTGMGNTEAF
once,TRBV11-2,TRBJ1-5,14,ASSLDRGQGSQPQH
.,TRBV5-5,TRBJ2-7,11,ASSITSGYEQY
.,TRBV14,TRBJ2-7,15,ASSQYRGLAGDYEQY
.,TRBV5-6,TRBJ2-2,14,ASSFRTGGFAGELF
.,TRBV29-1,TRBJ2-3,9,SVDRVATQY
.,TRBV28,TRBJ1-4,14,ASSSSAVATNEKLF
once,TRBV7-2,TRBJ2-3,15,ASSLGVLPLVVDTQY
.,TRBV28,TRBJ2-7,12,ASKTGGQIYEQY
.,TRBV9,TRBJ2-2,13,ASKGDSSNTGELF
.,TRBV14,TRBJ2-5,12,ASSPGTYQETQY
.,TRBV4-2,TRBJ2-1,14,ASSQEAASGFNEQF
.,TRBV27,TRBJ2-3,16,ASSLMALAGGSTDTQY
.,TRBV6-5,TRBJ1-5,13,ASSYIRGSNQPQH
once,TRBV6-5,TRBJ2-7,13,ASSYSPGTTYEQY
.,TRBV5-1,TRBJ2-2,14,ASSLAPGVGTGELF
.,TRBV28,TRBJ1-4,9,AIQGNEKLF
.,TRBV20-1,TRBJ2-7,9,SAREPYEQY
once,TRBV6-1,TRBJ1-5,11,ASSEQSSQPQH